This record covers a single T cell receptor (beta chain). The data belong to a study of blood T cell repertoires in COVID-19. Overall study context: Cohort 3 recovered donors had two negative PCRs, clearance, or symptom resolution.

The CDR3 totals 15 residues. In germline, CDR1 is SGHRS, CDR2 YFSETQ. V dropped 4 bases and J dropped 6; count of bases not matched to a gene: 7. Profiling relied on immunoSEQ multiplex PCR, and the TCRdb table lists in-frame clones only, not all of them. The sample has 200,000 to 250,000 clones; approximately 87% are singletons. Participant age was roughly 18 to 90 years, and participants resided in fewer than 30 US areas. The chain couples TRBV5-1 to TRBJ1-2; 12 bases are a match to TRBD1. This TCR was recovered from a woman between 45 and 60 years old in a cohort exposed to, infected with or recovered from COVID-19 (not recorded which). Sequenced material: PBMCs or T cells enriched from blood (not recorded which). The CDR3 is CASSRSGTGGDGYTF. The CDR3, as DNA: TGCGCCAGCAGCAGATCCGGGACAGGGGGCGATGGCTACACCTTC. Full variable domain (missing parts from reference TRBV5-1 and TRBJ1-2): KAGVTQTPRYLIKTRGQQVTLSCSPISGHRSVSWYQQTPGQGLQFLFEYFSETQRNKGNFPGRFSGRQFSNSRSEMNVSTLELGDSALYLCASSRSGTGGDGYTFGSGTRLTVV.